Sequencing of this T cell receptor beta chain was carried out in a study of vaccination effects on CD4 cells after COVID-19. Some clones are missing from TCRdb's copy, which holds only in-frame ones; the method was immunoSEQ multiplex PCR. The data hold tens of thousands of clones, with roughly 73% observed a single time. Looked up from germline, CDR1 is SGHVS and CDR2 is FNYEAQ. The CDR3 length is 15 residues. Antigen-specific CD4+ T cells were first expanded with viral peptide pools by the ViraFEST assay and only then sequenced. Following culture for around 10 days, CD4+ T cells were isolated. Either the BNT162b2 or mRNA-1273 vaccine was given to participants in two doses. All vaccine recipients tested negative for nucleocapsid antibodies and had never contracted SARS-CoV-2 infection. After 2 million or so PBMC were placed in each well, they were cultured with 8.5 to 10 IU/ml IL-2 and roughly 10 ug/ml peptides. Half the medium was replaced with IL-2 medium on days 3 and 7.

Notes on the study in general: In vaccinees who were healthy, merely 1 out of 255 vaccine-induced clones cross-reacted with common cold coronaviruses.

Worth noting for this clone: The antigen remains unidentified. The junction departs from the called germline gene at one end, perhaps through a read error.

The chain joins TRBV7-6 to TRBJ2-1; TRBD1 agrees at 9 bases. The sequence was collected from a human donor who received a COVID-19 vaccine. The sequencing used CD4+ T cells from PBMCs cultured with HCoV-229E spike peptides, collected after COVID-19 vaccination. CDR3 protein: CANSAAGQGYDEQFF. CDR3 DNA sequence: TGTGCCAACAGCGCAGCGGGACAGGGTTACGATGAGCAGTTCTTC.